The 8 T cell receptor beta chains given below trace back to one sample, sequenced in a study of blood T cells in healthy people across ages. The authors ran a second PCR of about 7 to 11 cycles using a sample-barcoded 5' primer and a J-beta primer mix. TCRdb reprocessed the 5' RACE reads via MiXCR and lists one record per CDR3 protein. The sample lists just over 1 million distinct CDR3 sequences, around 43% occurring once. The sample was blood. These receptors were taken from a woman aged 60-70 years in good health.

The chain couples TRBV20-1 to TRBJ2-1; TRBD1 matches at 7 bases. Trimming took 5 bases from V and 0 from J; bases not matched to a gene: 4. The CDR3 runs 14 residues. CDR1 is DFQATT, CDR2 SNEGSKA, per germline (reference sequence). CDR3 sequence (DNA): TGCAGTGCTTGGGACAGAGGCTCCTACAATGAGCAGTTCTTC. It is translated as CSAWDRGSYNEQFF.

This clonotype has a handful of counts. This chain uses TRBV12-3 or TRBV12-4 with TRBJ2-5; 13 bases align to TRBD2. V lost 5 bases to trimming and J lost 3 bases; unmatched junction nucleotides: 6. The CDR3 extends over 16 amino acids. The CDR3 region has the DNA TGTGCCAGCAGTACCGGACTAGCGGGAGTGGAAGAGACCCAGTACTTC. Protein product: CASSTGLAGVEETQYF.

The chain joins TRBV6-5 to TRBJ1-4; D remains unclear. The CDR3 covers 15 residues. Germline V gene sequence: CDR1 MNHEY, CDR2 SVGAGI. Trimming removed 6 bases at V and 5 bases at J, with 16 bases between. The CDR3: CASSRDLMGNEKLFF. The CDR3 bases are TGTGCCAGCAGCCGTGACTTGATGGGGAATGAAAAACTGTTTTTT.

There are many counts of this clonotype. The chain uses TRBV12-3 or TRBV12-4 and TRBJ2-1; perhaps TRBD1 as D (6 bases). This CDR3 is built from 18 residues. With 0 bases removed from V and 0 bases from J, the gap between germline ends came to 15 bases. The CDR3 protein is CASSLARTTGSSYNEQFF. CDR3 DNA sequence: TGTGCCAGCAGTTTAGCCCGAACCACAGGGAGCTCCTACAATGAGCAGTTCTTC.

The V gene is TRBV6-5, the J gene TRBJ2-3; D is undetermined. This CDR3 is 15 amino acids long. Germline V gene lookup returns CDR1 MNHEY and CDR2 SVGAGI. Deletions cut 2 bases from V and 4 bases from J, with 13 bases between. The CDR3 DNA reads TGTGCCAGCAGTTACGTTTCGAGTTTCCCAGATACGCAGTATTTT. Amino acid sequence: CASSYVSSFPDTQYF.

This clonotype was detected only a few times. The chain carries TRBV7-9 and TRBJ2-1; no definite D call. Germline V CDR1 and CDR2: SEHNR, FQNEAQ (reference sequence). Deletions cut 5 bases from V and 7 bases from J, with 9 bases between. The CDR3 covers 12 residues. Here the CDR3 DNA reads TGTGCCAGCAGCGTCCGTGGTAATGAGCAGTTCTTC. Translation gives CASSVRGNEQFF.

In DNA, the CDR3 is TGTGCCAGCCTTCGGGAGTTGGAGGATGAGCAGTTCTTC. Its translation is CASLRELEDEQFF. The rearrangement uses TRBV7-8 and TRBJ2-1; D is possibly TRBD2 (6 bases). V lost 8 bases and J 8 bases, leaving 16 bases between the germline ends. Germline assignment: CDR1 SGHVS and CDR2 FQNEAQ. The CDR3 runs to 13 residues.

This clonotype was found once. CDR3 residues: CASSREAGLGNEQYF. As DNA, the CDR3 is TGTGCCAGCAGCCGAGAGGCGGGACTGGGTAATGAGCAGTACTTC. The V call is TRBV7-2, the J call TRBJ2-7; TRBD2 might be the D (6 bases). The CDR3 covers 15 residues. CDR1 and CDR2 (germline): SGHTA, FQGNSA. Trimming removed 5 bases at V and 7 bases at J, with 21 bases between.